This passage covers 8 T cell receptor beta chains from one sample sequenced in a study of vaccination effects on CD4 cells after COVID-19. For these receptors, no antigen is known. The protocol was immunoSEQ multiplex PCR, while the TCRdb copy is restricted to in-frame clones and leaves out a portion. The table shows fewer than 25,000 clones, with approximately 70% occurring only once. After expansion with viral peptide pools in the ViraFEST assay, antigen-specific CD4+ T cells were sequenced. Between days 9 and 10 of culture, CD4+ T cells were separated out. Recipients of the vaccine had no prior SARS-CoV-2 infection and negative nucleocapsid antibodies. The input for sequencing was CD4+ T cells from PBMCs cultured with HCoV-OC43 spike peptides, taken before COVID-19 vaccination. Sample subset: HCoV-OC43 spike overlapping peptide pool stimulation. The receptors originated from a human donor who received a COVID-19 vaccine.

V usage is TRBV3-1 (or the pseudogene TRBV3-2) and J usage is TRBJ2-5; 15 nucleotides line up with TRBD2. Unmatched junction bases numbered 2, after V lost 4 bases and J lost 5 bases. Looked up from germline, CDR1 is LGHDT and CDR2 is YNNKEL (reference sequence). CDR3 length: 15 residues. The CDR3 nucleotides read TGTGCCAGCAGCCGGACTAGCGGGAGGGGGGAGACCCAGTACTTC. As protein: CASSRTSGRGETQYF.

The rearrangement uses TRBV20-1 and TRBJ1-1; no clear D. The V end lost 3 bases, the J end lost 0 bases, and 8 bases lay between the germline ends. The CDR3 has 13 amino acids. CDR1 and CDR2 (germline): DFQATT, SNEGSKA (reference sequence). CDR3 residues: CSASNGVNTEAFF. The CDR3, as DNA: TGCAGTGCTAGTAATGGGGTGAACACTGAAGCTTTCTTT.

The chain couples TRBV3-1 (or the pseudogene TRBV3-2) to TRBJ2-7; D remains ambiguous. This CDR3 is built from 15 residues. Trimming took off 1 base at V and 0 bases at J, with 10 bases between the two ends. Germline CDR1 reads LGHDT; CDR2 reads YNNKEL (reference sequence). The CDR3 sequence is CASSQAPGSSYEQYF. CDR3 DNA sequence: TGTGCCAGCAGCCAAGCCCCCGGTAGCTCCTACGAGCAGTACTTC.

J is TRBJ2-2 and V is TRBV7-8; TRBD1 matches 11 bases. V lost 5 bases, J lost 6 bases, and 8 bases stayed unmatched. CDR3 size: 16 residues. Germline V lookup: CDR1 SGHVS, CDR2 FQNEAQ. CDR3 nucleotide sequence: TGTGCCAGCAGCCCCGGACAGGGGGCGTCCGCCGGGGAGCTGTTTTTT. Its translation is CASSPGQGASAGELFF. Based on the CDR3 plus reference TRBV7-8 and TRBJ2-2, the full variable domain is GAGVSQSPRYKVAKRGQDVALRCDPISGHVSLFWYQQALGQGPEFLTYFQNEAQLDKSGLPSDRFFAERPEGSVSTLKIQRTQQEDSAVYLCASSPGQGASAGELFFGEGSRLTVL.

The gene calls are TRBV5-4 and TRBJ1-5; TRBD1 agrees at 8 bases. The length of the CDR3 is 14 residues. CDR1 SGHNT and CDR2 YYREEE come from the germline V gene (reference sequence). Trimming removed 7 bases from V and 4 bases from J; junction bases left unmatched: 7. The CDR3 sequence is CASGNDRGNQPQHF. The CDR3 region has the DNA TGTGCCAGCGGAAATGACAGGGGAAATCAGCCCCAGCATTTT.

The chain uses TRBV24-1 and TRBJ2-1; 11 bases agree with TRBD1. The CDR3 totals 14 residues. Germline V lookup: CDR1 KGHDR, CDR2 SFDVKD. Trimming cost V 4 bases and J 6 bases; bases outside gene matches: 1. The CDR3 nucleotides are TGTGCCACCAGTGAGGGACAGGGGGGCAATGAGCAGTTCTTC. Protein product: CATSEGQGGNEQFF.

CDR3 sequence: CASSPSGRNGRWYF. As DNA, the CDR3 is TGTGCCAGCAGCCCTAGCGGGAGGAACGGTCGGTGGTATTTT. V and J are TRBV3-1 (or the pseudogene TRBV3-2) and TRBJ2-3, with TRBD2 matching over 11 bases. CDR3 length: 14 residues. V lost 4 bases, J lost 14 bases, and 11 bases stayed unmatched. Germline CDR1 LGHDT, CDR2 YNNKEL (reference sequence).

The CDR3 nucleotides are TGTGCCAGCAGTTGGGACGCTAGCTATGGCTACACCTTC. This encodes CASSWDASYGYTF. V is TRBV12-3 or TRBV12-4 and J is TRBJ1-2; a possible D gene is TRBD1 (5 bases). V was clipped by 4 bases and J by 4 bases, with 10 bases between them. This CDR3 is 13 amino acids long.